The 25 T cell receptor beta chains in this list originate from one sample, sequenced in a study of blood T cell repertoires in COVID-19. Using immunoSEQ multiplex PCR, the repertoire was profiled, and TCRdb retains in-frame clones only, with some absent. Of over 200,000 clones listed, approximately 87% are singletons. The sequenced sample was PBMCs or T cells enriched from blood (not recorded which). These TCRs come from a woman aged 50 to 60 in a cohort exposed to, infected with or recovered from COVID-19 (not recorded which).

The genes are TRBV19 and TRBJ1-4, with 9 positions matching TRBD1. The length of the CDR3 is 14 residues. The trim removed 6 bases at V and 8 bases at J, leaving 7 bases unmatched. Germline CDR1 is LNHDA and CDR2 is SQIVND (reference sequence). Here the CDR3 reads CASSKQGADEKLFF. The CDR3 nucleotides are TGTGCCAGTAGCAAACAGGGGGCGGACGAAAAACTGTTTTTT.

The chain links TRBV19 to TRBJ1-5; D is perhaps TRBD1 (6 bases). Trimming removed 9 bases from V and 5 bases from J, with 14 bases in between. The CDR3 runs to 13 residues. Germline CDR1 and CDR2: LNHDA and SQIVND (reference sequence). The CDR3 coding sequence is TGTGCCAGCAGAACAGGGTTGGATCAGCCCCAGCATTTT. Its protein is CASRTGLDQPQHF. Using reference TRBV19 and TRBJ1-5 for the parts outside the CDR3, the full variable domain is DGGITQSPKYLFRKEGQNVTLSCEQNLNHDAMYWYRQDPGQGLRLIYYSQIVNDFQKGDIAEGYSVSREKKESFPLTVTSAQKNPTAFYLCASRTGLDQPQHFGDGTRLSIL.

The chain employs TRBV30 and TRBJ2-2, with a possible D match to TRBD2 (5 bases). Trimming removed 3 bases from V and 0 bases from J, with 17 bases in between. Germline V gene data show CDR1 as GTSNPN and CDR2 as SVGIG (reference sequence). This CDR3 comprises 17 residues. The chain's CDR3 is CAWRPMGGRANTGELFF. The CDR3 region has the DNA TGTGCCTGGAGACCTATGGGCGGGCGCGCGAACACCGGGGAGCTGTTTTTT.

On this clone: An end of the junction differs from the germline gene, which may be a read error. The chain links TRBV7-3 to TRBJ2-3; TRBD2 aligns across 7 bases. The CDR3 sequence is 9 residues long. The germline V gene has CDR1 SGHTA and CDR2 FQGTGA. CDR3 protein: CASSHGGNF. The CDR3 DNA sequence: TGTGCCAGCAGCCACGGGGGGAATTTT. Complete variable domain (other parts from reference TRBV7-3 and TRBJ2-3): GAGVSQTPSNKVTEKGKYVELRCDPISGHTALYWYRQSLGQGPEFLIYFQGTGAADDSGLPNDRFFAVRPEGSVSTLKIQRTERGDSAVYLCASSHGGNFGPGTRLTVL.

This chain joins TRBV5-1 and TRBJ2-7; possible D gene TRBD2, 5 bases. V was shortened by 0 bases and J by 3 bases, with 10 bases between the two germline ends. Germline values: CDR1 SGHRS, CDR2 YFSETQ. CDR3 length: 14 residues. In nucleotides, the CDR3 is TGCGCCAGCAGCTTGGCCGGGAACTTCTACGAGCAGTACTTC. As protein: CASSLAGNFYEQYF.

J is TRBJ1-4 and V is TRBV5-1; the match to TRBD1 covers 8 bases. V shed 3 bases, J shed 7 bases, and the junction held 5 bases outside the gene matches. Germline assignment: CDR1 SGHRS and CDR2 YFSETQ. The CDR3 covers 14 residues. The CDR3 nucleotides read TGCGCCAGCAGCTGGGTTACAGGGGGTGAAAAACTGTTTTTT. Encoded protein: CASSWVTGGEKLFF.

The chain joins TRBV5-4 to TRBJ2-5; 10 bases agree with TRBD2. This CDR3 is built from 14 residues. CDR1 and CDR2 from the germline V gene are SGHNT and YYREEE (reference sequence). With V trimmed by 7 bases and J by 5 bases, 8 bases remained unmatched. The CDR3 spells CASSLGLAIETQYF. CDR3 bases: TGTGCCAGCTCTTTGGGACTAGCGATCGAGACCCAGTACTTC. The entire variable domain, with the rest obtained from reference TRBV5-4 and TRBJ2-5, is as follows: ETGVTQSPTHLIKTRGQQVTLRCSSQSGHNTVSWYQQALGQGPQFIFQYYREEENGRGNFPPRFSGLQFPNYSSELNVNALELDDSALYLCASSLGLAIETQYFGPGTRLLVL.

The chain is built from TRBV5-5 and TRBJ2-7; 7 nucleotides agree with TRBD1. The CDR3 has 15 residues. With 3 bases clipped from V and 6 bases from J, the junction kept 12 bases outside the gene matches. Germline lookup yields CDR1 SGHKS and CDR2 YYEKEE (reference sequence). This CDR3 reads CASSSGQEVIFEQYF. As DNA, the CDR3 is TGTGCCAGCAGCTCCGGACAGGAGGTTATCTTCGAGCAGTACTTC. The entire variable domain, with the rest obtained from reference TRBV5-5 and TRBJ2-7, is as follows: DAGVTQSPTHLIKTRGQQVTLRCSPISGHKSVSWYQQVLGQGPQFIFQYYEKEERGRGNFPDRFSARQFPNYSSELNVNALLLGDSALYLCASSSGQEVIFEQYFGPGTRLTVT.

The chain links TRBV7-2 to TRBJ2-7, with 8 bases that match TRBD2. Germline values: CDR1 SGHTA, CDR2 FQGNSA. There are 16 residues in the CDR3. V was pared by 2 bases and J by 3 bases, with 9 bases of the junction left unmatched. The CDR3 nucleotides read TGTGCCAGCAGCTTATTACCGGGGGGGCGTATCTACGAGCAGTACTTC. Translation: CASSLLPGGRIYEQYF.

The chain combines TRBV9 with TRBJ2-2, with 8 bases matching TRBD1. This CDR3 contains 14 residues. V gave up 3 bases and J gave up 6 bases; unmatched junction bases: 4. CDR1 and CDR2 (germline): SGDLS, YYNGEE. The CDR3 is CASSARQGPGELFF. CDR3 DNA sequence: TGTGCCAGCAGCGCCCGACAGGGGCCCGGGGAGCTGTTTTTT.

The chain uses TRBV18 and TRBJ2-7; possible D gene TRBD1, 6 bases. V lost 2 bases, J lost 0 bases, and 11 bases lay in between. The CDR3 contains 15 residues. Germline V gene data show CDR1 as KGHSH and CDR2 as LQKENI. The CDR3 DNA reads as TGTGCCAGCTCACCAGCGGACAGCAGCTCCTACGAGCAGTACTTC. It encodes CASSPADSSSYEQYF.

Here the CDR3 DNA reads TGTGCCAGCAGTTTACAAGGGGAAAACACCATATATTTT. Protein sequence: CASSLQGENTIYF. The genes are TRBV12-3 or TRBV12-4 and TRBJ1-3; D possibly corresponds to TRBD1 (5 bases). V was pared by 2 bases and J by 6 bases, with 8 bases between. The CDR3 has 13 residues.

The chain is built from TRBV18 and TRBJ2-1, with 10 bases aligning to TRBD2. Trimming cost V 6 bases and J 2 bases; bases outside gene matches: 7. The CDR3 totals 16 residues. Germline assignment: CDR1 KGHSH and CDR2 LQKENI. The CDR3 coding sequence is TGTGCCAGCTCTCGGAGCGGGGGGGCGGCCTACAATGAGCAGTTCTTC. Its translation: CASSRSGGAAYNEQFF. Full variable domain (outside the CDR3, taken from reference TRBV18 and TRBJ2-1): NAGVMQNPRHLVRRRGQEARLRCSPMKGHSHVYWYRQLPEEGLKFMVYLQKENIIDESGMPKERFSAEFPKEGPSILRIQQVVRGDSAAYFCASSRSGGAAYNEQFFGPGTRLTVL.

This clone occurred once. The chain joins TRBV6-1 to TRBJ1-6; TRBD1 aligns across 10 bases. The CDR3 sequence is 16 residues long. J was trimmed by 6 bases and V by 0 bases; bases with no gene match: 2. Germline CDR1 is MNHNS and CDR2 is SASEGT. The DNA of the CDR3 is TGTGCCAGCAGTGAAGCGCGGACAGGGGGTAATTCACCCCTCCACTTT. It specifies CASSEARTGGNSPLHF.

The V call is TRBV4-3, the J call TRBJ2-3; weak D call: TRBD2 (5 bases). The CDR3 runs 15 residues. Trimming removed 3 bases from V and 6 bases from J, with 16 bases in between. Germline CDR1 reads LGHNA; CDR2 reads YSLEER. The CDR3 DNA reads TGCGCCAGCAGCCAGGGAACTAGTCGGATGGATACGCAGTATTTT. It codes for CASSQGTSRMDTQYF.

V gene TRBV15 combines with J gene TRBJ1-5; 9 nucleotides align to TRBD1. From germline, CDR1 is LNHNV and CDR2 YYDKDF (reference sequence). Losses at the gene ends were 6 bases for V and 0 bases for J; bases not matched to a gene: 9. CDR3 size: 17 residues. The CDR3 spells CATRAGTGIYSNQPQHF. Here the CDR3 DNA reads TGTGCCACCAGAGCCGGGACAGGGATTTATAGCAATCAGCCCCAGCATTTT. The entire variable domain, with the rest obtained from reference TRBV15 and TRBJ1-5, is as follows: DAMVIQNPRYQVTQFGKPVTLSCSQTLNHNVMYWYQQKSSQAPKLLFHYYDKDFNNEADTPDNFQSRRPNTSFCFLDIRSPGLGDTAMYLCATRAGTGIYSNQPQHFGDGTRLSIL.

This clone was counted between two and nine times. This sequence joins TRBV28 and TRBJ1-6, with 10 nucleotides matching TRBD1. This CDR3 is 14 amino acids long. V dropped 6 bases and J dropped 9; count of bases not matched to a gene: 5. Germline lookup yields CDR1 MDHEN and CDR2 SYDVKM. The CDR3 DNA reads as TGTGCCAGCAGGACCAGGACAGGGGGTTCACCCCTCCACTTT. It encodes CASRTRTGGSPLHF.

The CDR3 loop is CSVRGGSDTQYF. The CDR3, as DNA: TGCAGCGTAAGGGGGGGTTCTGATACGCAGTATTTT. This rearrangement joins TRBV29-1 to TRBJ2-3; D might be TRBD2 (7 bases). The CDR3 totals 12 residues. The germline CDR1 and CDR2 sequences are SQVTM and ANQGSEA. The V and J ends lost 6 bases and 6 bases respectively, with 13 bases between them.

This chain links TRBV28 with TRBJ1-5, with a weak D call TRBD1 (6 bases). Germline-derived CDR1 and CDR2 are MDHEN and SYDVKM. V was pared by 5 bases and J by 2 bases, with 25 bases between. The CDR3 totals 19 residues. The CDR3 DNA is TGTGCCAGCAGTCCACTCGACCAGGGGTCTCGGCGTGGCAATCAGCCCCAGCATTTT. Residues: CASSPLDQGSRRGNQPQHF.

In DNA form, the CDR3 reads TGTGCCTGGAGTGCGGCTAGCGGGATGGGCGAGCAGTACTTC. It is translated as CAWSAASGMGEQYF. The chain recombines TRBV30 with TRBJ2-7; the match to TRBD2 covers 9 bases. CDR3 length equals 14 residues. In germline, CDR1 is GTSNPN, CDR2 SVGIG (reference sequence). V gave up 1 base and J gave up 6 bases; unmatched junction bases: 7. Complete variable domain (other parts from reference TRBV30 and TRBJ2-7): SQTIHQWPATLVQPVGSPLSLECTVEGTSNPNLYWYRQAAGRGLQLLFYSVGIGQISSEVPQNLSASRPQDRQFILSSKKLLLSDSGFYLCAWSAASGMGEQYFGPGTRLTVT.

The J gene is TRBJ1-1, the V gene TRBV7-9, with 7 bases fitting TRBD1. CDR3 size: 14 residues. In germline, CDR1 is SEHNR, CDR2 FQNEAQ (reference sequence). Germline trimming cut 5 bases from V and 7 bases from J; bases unmatched to any gene: 10. The CDR3: CASSRQGSLGEAFF. The CDR3 DNA follows: TGTGCCAGCAGCCGACAGGGTTCCCTTGGTGAAGCTTTCTTT.

The V call is TRBV11-2, the J call TRBJ2-1; TRBD2 matches at 10 bases. The J segment lost 5 bases and the V segment lost 5 bases, leaving 0 bases of the junction unmatched. Germline loops: CDR1 SGHAT, CDR2 FQNNGV. The CDR3 covers 13 residues. CDR3 protein: CASSSGGDNEQFF. The CDR3, as DNA: TGTGCCAGCAGCAGCGGGGGGGACAATGAGCAGTTCTTC.

For this clone: Other DNA sequences in this sample translate to the same CDR3. The chain recombines TRBV5-1 with TRBJ2-7; 8 bases line up with TRBD1. The CDR3 spans 13 residues. Germline trimming cut 4 bases from V and 3 bases from J; bases unmatched to any gene: 3. Germline assignment: CDR1 SGHRS and CDR2 YFSETQ. The DNA for the CDR3 is TGCGCCAGCAGCACCGGACAGGGCTACGAGCAGTACTTC. This gives the protein CASSTGQGYEQYF.

This chain joins TRBV2 and TRBJ2-2; 10 bases map to TRBD2. V dropped 5 bases and J dropped 4; count of bases not matched to a gene: 4. Germline lookup yields CDR1 SNHLY and CDR2 FYNNEI. The CDR3 length is 15 residues. The CDR3 region has the DNA TGTGCCAGCAGTTTAGCGGGGGGATTCACCGGGGAGCTGTTTTTT. Its protein is CASSLAGGFTGELFF. The whole variable domain, filled in from reference TRBV2 and TRBJ2-2, reads EPEVTQTPSHQVTQMGQEVILRCVPISNHLYFYWYRQILGQKVEFLVSFYNNEISEKSEIFDDQFSVERPDGSNFTLKIRSTKLEDSAMYFCASSLAGGFTGELFFGEGSRLTVL.

This clone was picked up one time. J is TRBJ1-1 and V is TRBV3-1 (or the pseudogene TRBV3-2), with 7 bases aligning to TRBD1. The CDR3 is made up of 13 amino acids. In germline, CDR1 is LGHDT, CDR2 YNNKEL (reference sequence). The J segment lost 10 bases and the V segment lost 1 base, leaving 6 bases of the junction unmatched. The CDR3 protein is CASSQGEGAPAFF. In nucleotides, the CDR3 is TGTGCCAGCAGCCAAGGTGAGGGGGCGCCAGCTTTCTTT.